These T cell receptor beta chains were read from a single sample in a study of blood T cell repertoires in COVID-19. Assay: immunoSEQ multiplex PCR; the TCRdb copy retains only in-frame clones and omits some. The sample gives under 350,000 clones, around 90% of which show up once; about 1.7% is in the top ten. Sequenced: PBMCs or T cells enriched from blood (not recorded which). Receptors were obtained from a woman aged 40 to 49 who had recovered from COVID-19. CDR3s include the opening cysteine and the closing phenylalanine or tryptophan. Each record gives: CDR3 length, D gene, V gene, J gene, clone size, CDR3 protein, CDR3 DNA. D genes are given only for firm matches. Size values are once, few and many counts, or a class for expanded clones, and some rows have none.

len: 14; d_gene: -; v_gene: TRBV10-2; j_gene: TRBJ2-1; abundance: -; CDR3aa: CASSEVLGVNEQFF; CDR3nt: TGCGCCAGCAGTGAGGTATTAGGGGTCAATGAGCAGTTCTTC
len: 14; d_gene: TRBD1; v_gene: TRBV18; j_gene: TRBJ2-7; abundance: -; CDR3aa: CASSPLDRSYEQYF; CDR3nt: TGTGCCAGCTCACCACTGGACAGGTCCTACGAGCAGTACTTC
len: 19; d_gene: -; v_gene: TRBV7-6; j_gene: TRBJ1-3; abundance: -; CDR3aa: CASSLGPRKGLASGNTIYF; CDR3nt: TGTGCCAGCAGCTTAGGACCTCGGAAAGGACTGGCCTCTGGAAACACCATATATTTT
len: 15; d_gene: TRBD2; v_gene: TRBV11-3; j_gene: TRBJ2-1; abundance: -; CDR3aa: CASSLDGRFDNEQFF; CDR3nt: TGTGCCAGCAGCTTAGACGGGAGGTTCGACAATGAGCAGTTCTTC
len: 20; d_gene: TRBD2; v_gene: TRBV4-3; j_gene: TRBJ2-3; abundance: once; CDR3aa: CASSQEADGLAGAIADTQYF; CDR3nt: TGCGCCAGCAGCCAAGAGGCAGACGGACTAGCGGGAGCCATTGCAGATACGCAGTATTTT
len: 15; d_gene: TRBD2; v_gene: TRBV5-5; j_gene: TRBJ2-1; abundance: once; CDR3aa: CASSLELAAYNEQFF; CDR3nt: TGTGCCAGCAGCTTGGAACTAGCGGCCTACAATGAGCAGTTCTTC
len: 15; d_gene: -; v_gene: TRBV30; j_gene: TRBJ2-2; abundance: -; CDR3aa: CAWSPLAGRTGELFF; CDR3nt: TGTGCCTGGAGTCCCCTGGCAGGGAGGACCGGGGAGCTGTTTTTT
len: 16; d_gene: TRBD2; v_gene: TRBV3-1/TRBV3-2; j_gene: TRBJ2-3; abundance: -; CDR3aa: CASSQVMSGNTDTQYF; CDR3nt: TGTGCCAGCAGCCAAGTCATGAGCGGGAACACAGATACGCAGTATTTT
len: 17; d_gene: TRBD2; v_gene: TRBV27; j_gene: TRBJ2-5; abundance: -; CDR3aa: CASSLSGTSGRRETQYF; CDR3nt: TGTGCCAGCAGTTTATCGGGGACTAGCGGGAGGAGGGAGACCCAGTACTTC
len: 15; d_gene: -; v_gene: TRBV4-1; j_gene: TRBJ1-3; abundance: -; CDR3aa: CASSQPGNSGNTIYF; CDR3nt: TGCGCCAGCAGCCAGCCCGGGAACTCTGGAAACACCATATATTTT
len: 13; d_gene: -; v_gene: TRBV5-5; j_gene: TRBJ1-5; abundance: -; CDR3aa: CASSLDAVQPQHF; CDR3nt: TGTGCCAGCAGCTTGGACGCGGTTCAGCCCCAGCATTTT
len: 16; d_gene: TRBD1; v_gene: TRBV4-1; j_gene: TRBJ1-5; abundance: -; CDR3aa: CASSQGRDRSNQPQHF; CDR3nt: TGCGCCAGCAGCCAAGGGCGGGACAGATCTAATCAGCCCCAGCATTTT
len: 14; d_gene: -; v_gene: TRBV2; j_gene: TRBJ1-2; abundance: -; CDR3aa: CASSQRLGQRIYTF; CDR3nt: TGTGCCAGCAGTCAACGGCTCGGACAGAGGATCTACACCTTC
len: 16; d_gene: TRBD2; v_gene: TRBV6-4; j_gene: TRBJ2-1; abundance: -; CDR3aa: CASSPGLAGGAARQFF; CDR3nt: TGTGCCAGCAGTCCGGGACTAGCGGGAGGGGCTGCGCGGCAGTTCTTC
len: 13; d_gene: -; v_gene: TRBV3-1/TRBV3-2; j_gene: TRBJ2-1; abundance: -; CDR3aa: CASSQASPGEQFF; CDR3nt: TGTGCCAGCAGCCAGGCCTCGCCGGGTGAGCAGTTCTTC
len: 14; d_gene: TRBD1; v_gene: TRBV18; j_gene: TRBJ1-5; abundance: -; CDR3aa: CASSLQGNNQPQHF; CDR3nt: TGTGCCAGCTCTTTACAGGGGAACAATCAGCCCCAGCATTTT
len: 14; d_gene: -; v_gene: TRBV3-1/TRBV3-2; j_gene: TRBJ1-3; abundance: -; CDR3aa: CASSQGSRGNTIYF; CDR3nt: TGTGCCAGCAGCCAAGGGAGTAGGGGAAACACCATATATTTT
len: 19; d_gene: -; v_gene: TRBV11-2; j_gene: TRBJ1-1; abundance: -; CDR3aa: CASSPFPGRGTGVKTEAFF; CDR3nt: TGTGCCAGCAGCCCTTTTCCTGGGAGGGGCACGGGGGTTAAGACTGAAGCTTTCTTT
len: 14; d_gene: TRBD2; v_gene: TRBV5-4; j_gene: TRBJ2-7; abundance: -; CDR3aa: CASSLGLARNEQYF; CDR3nt: TGTGCCAGCAGCTTGGGACTAGCGAGAAACGAGCAGTACTTC
len: 10; d_gene: TRBD2; v_gene: TRBV27; j_gene: TRBJ2-4; abundance: once; CDR3aa: CASSRTSGYF; CDR3nt: TGTGCCAGCAGTCGTACTAGCGGGTACTTC
len: 15; d_gene: -; v_gene: TRBV6-5; j_gene: TRBJ2-1; abundance: -; CDR3aa: CASISGSSYGNEQFF; CDR3nt: TGTGCCAGCATTAGCGGAAGTTCCTATGGGAATGAGCAGTTCTTC
len: 16; d_gene: TRBD2; v_gene: TRBV9; j_gene: TRBJ2-1; abundance: -; CDR3aa: CASSVQGGGSYNEQFF; CDR3nt: TGTGCCAGCAGCGTACAGGGCGGGGGCTCCTACAATGAGCAGTTCTTC
len: 16; d_gene: TRBD2; v_gene: TRBV19; j_gene: TRBJ2-1; abundance: -; CDR3aa: CASSPRRGGTYNEQFF; CDR3nt: TGTGCCAGTAGTCCGCGTCGCGGGGGAACCTACAATGAGCAGTTCTTC
len: 17; d_gene: TRBD2; v_gene: TRBV3-1/TRBV3-2; j_gene: TRBJ2-7; abundance: -; CDR3aa: CASSQDFLAGVPHEQYF; CDR3nt: TGTGCCAGCAGCCAAGACTTCCTAGCGGGAGTTCCCCACGAGCAGTACTTC
len: 15; d_gene: -; v_gene: TRBV11-1; j_gene: TRBJ1-1; abundance: -; CDR3aa: CASSLAAPGITEAFF; CDR3nt: TGTGCCAGCAGCTTAGCGGCCCCAGGAATCACTGAAGCTTTCTTT
len: 16; d_gene: -; v_gene: TRBV6-6; j_gene: TRBJ1-5; abundance: once; CDR3aa: CASSYPSMEPQQPQHF; CDR3nt: TGTGCCAGCAGTTACCCCTCGATGGAGCCTCAGCAGCCCCAGCATTTT
len: 14; d_gene: -; v_gene: TRBV19; j_gene: TRBJ1-2; abundance: once; CDR3aa: CASSIEYRTDGYTF; CDR3nt: TGTGCCAGTAGTATCGAGTACAGAACCGACGGCTACACCTTC
len: 15; d_gene: -; v_gene: TRBV28; j_gene: TRBJ2-7; abundance: -; CDR3aa: CASSLRGISSYEQYF; CDR3nt: TGTGCCAGCAGTTTACGGGGGATTAGCTCCTACGAGCAGTACTTC
len: 18; d_gene: TRBD2; v_gene: TRBV4-1; j_gene: TRBJ2-2; abundance: -; CDR3aa: CASSKGDRAGGHQGELFF; CDR3nt: TGCGCCAGCAGCAAAGGGGACCGAGCGGGGGGCCACCAAGGGGAGCTGTTTTTT
len: 15; d_gene: TRBD1; v_gene: TRBV30; j_gene: TRBJ2-5; abundance: once; CDR3aa: CAWSTLGQGQETQYF; CDR3nt: TGTGCCTGGAGTACGCTCGGACAGGGTCAAGAGACCCAGTACTTC
len: 14; d_gene: TRBD1; v_gene: TRBV10-3; j_gene: TRBJ1-4; abundance: -; CDR3aa: CAISPRGTNEKLFF; CDR3nt: TGTGCCATCAGCCCCAGGGGGACTAATGAAAAACTGTTTTTT
len: 16; d_gene: TRBD2; v_gene: TRBV5-4; j_gene: TRBJ2-7; abundance: -; CDR3aa: CASSPMTSGRAGEQYF; CDR3nt: TGTGCCAGCAGTCCTATGACTAGCGGGAGGGCGGGCGAGCAGTACTTC
len: 16; d_gene: TRBD1; v_gene: TRBV5-8; j_gene: TRBJ1-5; abundance: -; CDR3aa: CASSLARTGPNQPQHF; CDR3nt: TGTGCCAGCAGCTTGGCCAGGACAGGGCCTAATCAGCCCCAGCATTTT
len: 15; d_gene: TRBD2; v_gene: TRBV2; j_gene: TRBJ2-3; abundance: -; CDR3aa: CASTRLAGATDTQYF; CDR3nt: TGTGCCAGCACGAGACTAGCGGGCGCCACAGATACGCAGTATTTT
len: 13; d_gene: -; v_gene: TRBV7-2; j_gene: TRBJ2-5; abundance: -; CDR3aa: CASSLGEAETQYF; CDR3nt: TGTGCCAGCAGCTTAGGGGAGGCTGAGACCCAGTACTTC
len: 16; d_gene: TRBD1; v_gene: TRBV4-1; j_gene: TRBJ1-5; abundance: -; CDR3aa: CASSQGQGAGDQPQHF; CDR3nt: TGCGCCAGCAGCCAGGGACAGGGGGCAGGAGATCAGCCCCAGCATTTT
len: 13; d_gene: -; v_gene: TRBV7-7; j_gene: TRBJ2-5; abundance: -; CDR3aa: CASSSDRQETQYF; CDR3nt: TGTGCTAGCAGTTCAGACAGACAAGAGACCCAGTACTTC
len: 13; d_gene: TRBD1; v_gene: TRBV10-2; j_gene: TRBJ1-2; abundance: -; CDR3aa: CASSADRGYGYTF; CDR3nt: TGCGCCAGCAGCGCGGACAGGGGATATGGCTACACCTTC
len: 15; d_gene: -; v_gene: TRBV19; j_gene: TRBJ2-1; abundance: -; CDR3aa: CASSYNYRTDNEQFF; CDR3nt: TGTGCCAGTAGTTACAATTACAGAACCGACAATGAGCAGTTCTTC
len: 15; d_gene: -; v_gene: TRBV6-5; j_gene: TRBJ1-2; abundance: -; CDR3aa: CASRPARGIGYGYTF; CDR3nt: TGTGCCAGCAGACCGGCTAGGGGAATAGGCTATGGCTACACCTTC
len: 15; d_gene: -; v_gene: TRBV3-1/TRBV3-2; j_gene: TRBJ2-7; abundance: -; CDR3aa: CASSQAPDRRGEQYF; CDR3nt: TGTGCCAGCAGCCAAGCCCCGGACAGAAGAGGAGAGCAGTACTTC
len: 16; d_gene: TRBD2; v_gene: TRBV6-5; j_gene: TRBJ2-5; abundance: -; CDR3aa: CASSWGLAGVAETQYF; CDR3nt: TGTGCCAGCAGTTGGGGACTAGCGGGAGTGGCAGAGACCCAGTACTTC
len: 13; d_gene: -; v_gene: TRBV3-1/TRBV3-2; j_gene: TRBJ1-2; abundance: -; CDR3aa: CASSQNRGVGYTF; CDR3nt: TGTGCCAGCAGCCAAAATCGGGGAGTTGGCTACACCTTC
len: 14; d_gene: TRBD1; v_gene: TRBV6-5; j_gene: TRBJ2-3; abundance: -; CDR3aa: CASTWDRGRDTQYF; CDR3nt: TGTGCCAGCACTTGGGACAGGGGGCGGGACACGCAGTATTTT
len: 15; d_gene: TRBD1; v_gene: TRBV13; j_gene: TRBJ2-2; abundance: -; CDR3aa: CASSPGTANTGELFF; CDR3nt: TGTGCCAGCAGCCCCGGGACAGCGAACACCGGGGAGCTGTTTTTT
len: 14; d_gene: TRBD1; v_gene: TRBV19; j_gene: TRBJ1-3; abundance: -; CDR3aa: CASSTGWSGNTIYF; CDR3nt: TGTGCCAGTTCGACAGGGTGGTCTGGAAACACCATATATTTT
len: 14; d_gene: -; v_gene: TRBV29-1; j_gene: TRBJ2-3; abundance: -; CDR3aa: CSVSRSGSTDTQYF; CDR3nt: TGCAGCGTGAGCAGGTCAGGGAGCACAGATACGCAGTATTTT